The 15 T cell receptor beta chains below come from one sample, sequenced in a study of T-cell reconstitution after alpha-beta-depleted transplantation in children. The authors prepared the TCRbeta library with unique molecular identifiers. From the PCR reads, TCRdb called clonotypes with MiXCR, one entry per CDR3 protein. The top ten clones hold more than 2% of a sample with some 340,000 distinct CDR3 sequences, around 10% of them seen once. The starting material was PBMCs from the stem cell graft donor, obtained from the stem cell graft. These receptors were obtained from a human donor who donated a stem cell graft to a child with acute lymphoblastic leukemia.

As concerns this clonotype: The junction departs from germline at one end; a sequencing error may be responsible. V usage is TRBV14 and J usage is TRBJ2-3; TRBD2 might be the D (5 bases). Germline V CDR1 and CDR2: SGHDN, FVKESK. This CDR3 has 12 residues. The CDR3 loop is CASNQVAGTQYF. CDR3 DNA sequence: TGTGCCAGCAACCAAGTGGCGGGTACGCAGTATTTT.

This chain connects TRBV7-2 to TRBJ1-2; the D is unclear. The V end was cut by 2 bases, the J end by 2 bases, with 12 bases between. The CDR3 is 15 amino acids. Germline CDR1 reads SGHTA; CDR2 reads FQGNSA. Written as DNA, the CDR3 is TGTGCCAGCAGCTTAAAGGTTGGGCAGAACTATGGCTACACCTTC. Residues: CASSLKVGQNYGYTF.

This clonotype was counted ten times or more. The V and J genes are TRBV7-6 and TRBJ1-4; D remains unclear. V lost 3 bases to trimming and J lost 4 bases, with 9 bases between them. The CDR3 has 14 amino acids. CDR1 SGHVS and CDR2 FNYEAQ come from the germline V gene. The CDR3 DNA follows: TGTGCCAGCAGCTTTAACAGCTTTAATGAAAAACTGTTTTTT. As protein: CASSFNSFNEKLFF.

CDR3 coding DNA: TGTGCCAGCAGTTACTACCAAAACCGCGGCTACGAGCAGTACTTC. This codes for CASSYYQNRGYEQYF. The chain employs TRBV6-2 or TRBV6-3 and TRBJ2-7, with D uncertain. Between the trimmed V and J ends, which lost 1 base and 3 bases, there was a span of 13 bases. The CDR3 has 15 residues. Germline CDR1 MNHEY, CDR2 SVGEGT.

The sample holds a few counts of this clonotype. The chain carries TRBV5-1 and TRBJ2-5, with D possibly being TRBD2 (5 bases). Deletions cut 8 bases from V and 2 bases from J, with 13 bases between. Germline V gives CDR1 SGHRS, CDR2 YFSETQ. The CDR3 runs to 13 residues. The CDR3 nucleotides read TGCGCCAGTAGCGATGACATGCAAGAGACCCAGTACTTC. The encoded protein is CASSDDMQETQYF.

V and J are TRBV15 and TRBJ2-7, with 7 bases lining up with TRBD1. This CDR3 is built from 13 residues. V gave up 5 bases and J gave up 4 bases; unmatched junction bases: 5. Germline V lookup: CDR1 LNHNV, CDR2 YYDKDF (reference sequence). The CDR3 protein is CATSVGTAYEQYF. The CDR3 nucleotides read TGTGCCACCAGCGTTGGGACAGCATACGAGCAGTACTTC.

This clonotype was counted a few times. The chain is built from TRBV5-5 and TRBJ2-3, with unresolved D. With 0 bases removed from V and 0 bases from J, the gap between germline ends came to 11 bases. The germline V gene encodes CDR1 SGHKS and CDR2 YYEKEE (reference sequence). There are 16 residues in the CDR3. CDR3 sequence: CASSLGIPPSTDTQYF. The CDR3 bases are TGTGCCAGCAGCTTGGGAATCCCTCCTAGCACAGATACGCAGTATTTT.

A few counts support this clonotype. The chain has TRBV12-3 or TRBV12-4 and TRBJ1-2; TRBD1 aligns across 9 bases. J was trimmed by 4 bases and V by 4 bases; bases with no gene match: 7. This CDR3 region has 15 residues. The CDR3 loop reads CASSSNRGRGYGYTF. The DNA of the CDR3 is TGTGCCAGCAGTTCTAACAGGGGGCGAGGCTATGGCTACACCTTC.

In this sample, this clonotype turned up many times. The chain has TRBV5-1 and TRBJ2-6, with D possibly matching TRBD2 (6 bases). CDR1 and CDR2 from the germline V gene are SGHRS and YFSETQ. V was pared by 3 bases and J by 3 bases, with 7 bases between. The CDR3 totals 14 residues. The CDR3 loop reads CASSSGGGANVLTF. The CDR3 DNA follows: TGCGCCAGCAGCTCCGGGGGTGGGGCCAACGTCCTGACTTTC.

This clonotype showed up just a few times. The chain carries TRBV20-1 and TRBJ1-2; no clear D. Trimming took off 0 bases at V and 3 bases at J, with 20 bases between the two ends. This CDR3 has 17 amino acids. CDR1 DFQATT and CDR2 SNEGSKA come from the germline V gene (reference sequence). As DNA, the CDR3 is TGCAGTGCTAGAGATAGCGCGACAAGCGATACATACTATGGCTACACCTTC. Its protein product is CSARDSATSDTYYGYTF.

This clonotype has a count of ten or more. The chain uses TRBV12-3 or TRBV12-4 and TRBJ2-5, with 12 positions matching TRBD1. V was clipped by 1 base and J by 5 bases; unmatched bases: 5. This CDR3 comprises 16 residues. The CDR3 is CASSLGGQGAGETQYF. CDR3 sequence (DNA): TGTGCCAGCAGTTTAGGGGGACAGGGGGCCGGGGAGACCCAGTACTTC.

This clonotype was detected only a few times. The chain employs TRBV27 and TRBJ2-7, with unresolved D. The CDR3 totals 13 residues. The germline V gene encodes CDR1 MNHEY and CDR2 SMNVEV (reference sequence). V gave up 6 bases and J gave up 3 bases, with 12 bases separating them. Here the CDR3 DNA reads TGTGCCAGCAGCTGGGCCAATGACTACGAGCAGTACTTC. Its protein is CASSWANDYEQYF.

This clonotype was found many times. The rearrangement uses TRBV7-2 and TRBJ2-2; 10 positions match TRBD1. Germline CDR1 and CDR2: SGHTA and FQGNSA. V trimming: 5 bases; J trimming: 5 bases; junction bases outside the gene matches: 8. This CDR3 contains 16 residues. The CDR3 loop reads CASSPRQGASTGELFF. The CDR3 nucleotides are TGTGCCAGCAGCCCGCGACAGGGGGCGAGTACCGGGGAGCTGTTTTTT.

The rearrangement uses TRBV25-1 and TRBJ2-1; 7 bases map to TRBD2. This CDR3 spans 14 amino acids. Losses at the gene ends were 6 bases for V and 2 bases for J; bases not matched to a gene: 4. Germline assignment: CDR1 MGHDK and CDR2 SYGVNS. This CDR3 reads CASSGRQAYNEQFF. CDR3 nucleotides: TGTGCCAGCAGCGGGAGGCAAGCCTACAATGAGCAGTTCTTC. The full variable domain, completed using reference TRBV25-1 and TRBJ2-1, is EADIYQTPRYLVIGTGKKITLECSQTMGHDKMYWYQQDPGMELHLIHYSYGVNSTEKGDLSSESTVSRIRTEHFPLTLESARPSHTSQYLCASSGRQAYNEQFFGPGTRLTVL.

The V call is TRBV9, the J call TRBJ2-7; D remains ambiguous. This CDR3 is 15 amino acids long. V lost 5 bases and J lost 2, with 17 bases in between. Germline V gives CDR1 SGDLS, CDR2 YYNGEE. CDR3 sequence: CASRRAPASTYEQYF. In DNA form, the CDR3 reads TGTGCCAGCAGGAGAGCACCGGCAAGCACCTACGAGCAGTACTTC.